This T cell receptor beta chain comes out of a study of cytomegalovirus exposure and HLA in healthy donors. Findings and caveats of the study: In a later analysis, TCR beta V- and J-gene trimming was associated with a missense DCLRE1C variant. The study dropped some indistinguishable V segments, TRBV6-2 and TRBV6-3 among them.

The CDR3 covers 14 residues. Germline CDR1 reads SGHVS; CDR2 reads FNYEAQ. The V end lost 5 bases, the J end lost 4 bases, and 15 bases lay between the germline ends. The PCR employed 60 Vbeta primers together with 13 Jbeta primers. Sequenced by immunoSEQ multiplex PCR; TCRdb stores in-frame clones only, minus some. The sample has about 130,000 clones, nearly 80% seen once. About this clone: Antigen unknown.

This TCR was sampled from a man between 25 and 39 years old in good health and CMV-seronegative. The sequencing input was PBMCs. The V and J genes are TRBV7-6 and TRBJ2-7; D call uncertain. The CDR3: CASSPQAPLYEQYF. The CDR3 DNA is TGTGCCAGCAGCCCCCAGGCGCCTCTATACGAGCAGTACTTC.